This T cell receptor (beta chain) was documented in a study of CD8 T cells in Susac syndrome. Germline assignment: CDR1 SGDLS and CDR2 YYNGEE. The CDR3 has 13 amino acids. V lost 3 bases and J lost 7, with 13 bases in between. CD8+ and CD4+ T cells taken from blood had their TCR beta sequenced. Each multiple sclerosis control was a treatment-naive patient with relapsing-remitting disease that was either stable or active. The authors negatively isolated CD8+ and CD4+ T cells and FACS-enriched TEMRA cells. Reverse transcription used about 0.5 to 1 ug RNA and random hexamers. From the immunoSEQ multiplex PCR reads, TCRdb called clonotypes with MiXCR, one entry per CDR3 protein. The sample shows a few hundred thousand distinct CDR3 sequences, about 95% of them seen only once.

The rearrangement joins TRBV9 to TRBJ1-2; D might be TRBD1 (6 bases). Source material: CD4+ T cells from PBMCs. The clonotype comes from a human donor with multiple sclerosis. The DNA for the CDR3 is TGTGCCAGCAGCGGCGCAGGGGTTTTTGGCTACACCTTC. As protein: CASSGAGVFGYTF.